The clone carrying this T cell receptor beta chain appeared many times. Time point given: blood at routine non-recurrence follow-up after resection. The authors sequenced whole RNA from tumor, nontumor lung or frozen PBMC without sorting. The data stem from a study of spatial heterogeneity in lung cancer. As for the study in general: The donor group consisted of over 60 patients who had untreated, early-stage non-small cell lung cancer. Alpha-chain detections were consistently fewer than beta-chain detections among the sequences. Every unique TCR and UMI combination, on average, appeared more than ten times in raw reads.

Each CDR3 protein gets one entry after TCRdb re-called the 5' RACE reads with MiXCR. This sample has under 75,000 distinct CDR3 sequences, with approximately 9% found just once. CDR1 is SGHTA, CDR2 FQGNSA, per germline. The CDR3 length is 16 residues. Trimming at V came to 5 bases and at J to 2 bases, leaving 9 bases not matched to a gene. The J gene is TRBJ2-7, the V gene TRBV7-2; 10 bases fit TRBD2. The sequence derives from a female donor with early-stage non-small cell lung cancer. The sequenced sample was PBMCs, obtained at follow-up. CDR3 in DNA: TGTGCCAGCAGCCCCAGACTAGCGGGTCCGACCTACGAGCAGTACTTC. It is translated as CASSPRLAGPTYEQYF. Combining the CDR3 with reference TRBV7-2 and TRBJ2-7 gives the whole variable domain GAGVSQSPSNKVTEKGKDVELRCDPISGHTALYWYRQSLGQGLEFLIYFQGNSAPDKSGLPSDRFSAERTGGSVSTLTIQRTQQEDSAVYLCASSPRLAGPTYEQYFGPGTRLTVT.